Below are 18 T cell receptor beta chains sequenced from a single sample in a study of cytotoxic CD8 clonotypes in ibrutinib-treated CLL. Some clones are missing from TCRdb's copy, which holds only in-frame ones; the method was immunoSEQ multiplex PCR. The sample carries 45,000 to 55,000 clones, 45% to 55% recorded once. The sample in question was PBMCs, obtained after 12 months of ibrutinib treatment. These receptors came from a human donor with chronic lymphocytic leukemia.

This clone was counted a few times. The chain carries TRBV28 and TRBJ1-6; tentative D call: TRBD1 (5 bases). V was trimmed by 11 bases and J by 0 bases, leaving 14 bases between them. From germline, CDR1 is MDHEN and CDR2 SYDVKM. This CDR3 is built from 15 residues. This chain's CDR3 is CAAAGYSSYNSPLHF. In DNA form, the CDR3 reads TGTGCCGCAGCAGGGTACAGCTCCTATAATTCACCCCTCCACTTT.

The rearrangement uses TRBV7-6 and TRBJ2-7; D is undetermined. The CDR3 extends over 12 amino acids. V was trimmed by 5 bases and J by 9 bases, leaving 14 bases between them. Germline CDR1 is SGHVS and CDR2 is FNYEAQ. The CDR3 here is CASSGGRGGQYF. The CDR3 DNA follows: TGTGCCAGCAGCGGCGGTCGAGGCGGGCAGTACTTC.

This clone turned up a few times. CDR3 nucleotides: TGTGCCAGCTCACCGCGCCCACAGGTATATGGCTACACCTTC. Its protein is CASSPRPQVYGYTF. V gene TRBV18 combines with J gene TRBJ1-2; the D gene is possibly TRBD1 (5 bases). V lost 3 bases and J lost 5, with 13 bases in between. This CDR3 has 14 amino acids. Germline V gene sequence: CDR1 KGHSH, CDR2 LQKENI.

J is TRBJ2-3 and V is TRBV19, with a weak D call TRBD2 (6 bases). Germline V CDR1 and CDR2: LNHDA, SQIVND (reference sequence). Trimming removed 3 bases from V and 6 bases from J, with 13 bases in between. The CDR3 has 14 residues. The CDR3 loop reads CASSIPGSMDTQYF. DNA for the CDR3: TGTGCCAGTAGTATCCCCGGGAGCATGGATACGCAGTATTTT.

This clone turned up a few times. The V call is TRBV30, the J call TRBJ2-5; no clear D gene. Germline V gene lookup returns CDR1 GTSNPN and CDR2 SVGIG (reference sequence). The germline V and J ends were trimmed by 3 bases and 2 bases, with 19 bases remaining between them. The CDR3 extends over 16 amino acids. For the CDR3, the DNA is TGTGCCTGGAGGAGTATGACCACAGCCGCACAAGAGACCCAGTACTTC. Amino acid sequence: CAWRSMTTAAQETQYF.

The chain combines TRBV12-2 with TRBJ2-5; the table's D gene call, TRBD2, was not cross checked with the DNA. TRBV12-2 is a known pseudogene. The CDR3 is 16 amino acids. CDR3 region: CASRLDRLAGAETQYF. CDR3 sequence (DNA): TGTGCAAGTCGCTTAGATCGGCTAGCGGGAGCAGAGACCCAGTACTTC.

J is TRBJ1-1 and V is TRBV7-9, with 7 bases that match TRBD1. J was trimmed by 5 bases and V by 3 bases; bases with no gene match: 3. Germline assignment: CDR1 SEHNR and CDR2 FQNEAQ (reference sequence). The CDR3 consists of 13 residues. The CDR3: CASSLEGATEAFF. The CDR3, as DNA: TGTGCCAGCAGCTTGGAGGGGGCGACTGAAGCTTTCTTT.

This clone was detected only a few times. The chain uses TRBV5-4 and TRBJ2-7; tentatively, D is TRBD2 (6 bases). V was trimmed by 0 bases and J by 0 bases, leaving 10 bases between them. The CDR3 has 15 residues. Germline V gene sequence: CDR1 SGHNT, CDR2 YYREEE (reference sequence). In nucleotides, the CDR3 is TGTGCCAGCAGCTTGGTATGGCGGGGCTCCTACGAGCAGTACTTC. This sequence encodes CASSLVWRGSYEQYF.

This chain joins TRBV5-5 and TRBJ1-4, with D maybe TRBD1 (5 bases). CDR3 length equals 14 residues. Germline V gives CDR1 SGHKS, CDR2 YYEKEE (reference sequence). Trimming removed 1 base from V and 8 bases from J, with 12 bases in between. The DNA of the CDR3 is TGTGCCAGCAGCTTGCGAGGGGCTGACGAAAAACTGTTTTTT. It specifies CASSLRGADEKLFF.

The rearrangement links TRBV29-1 to TRBJ1-2, with D uncertain. CDR1 is SQVTM and CDR2 is ANQGSEA in the germline V gene. Trimming took off 4 bases at V and 4 bases at J, with 13 bases between the two ends. There are 13 residues in the CDR3. CDR3 loop: CSVGVGGPYGYTF. The CDR3 nucleotides are TGCAGCGTTGGGGTCGGTGGGCCCTATGGCTACACCTTC.

The rearrangement joins TRBV28 to TRBJ2-7, with TRBD1 as a possible D gene (6 bases). There are 11 residues in the CDR3. CDR1 is MDHEN and CDR2 is SYDVKM in the germline V gene. V lost 11 bases and J lost 1, with 9 bases in between. CDR3 DNA sequence: TGTGCCCACGGGACATCCTACGAGCAGTACTTC. This gives the protein CAHGTSYEQYF.

The chain carries TRBV5-4 and TRBJ1-2; D might be TRBD1 (5 bases). Germline V gene lookup returns CDR1 SGHNT and CDR2 YYREEE (reference sequence). The CDR3 is made up of 14 amino acids. The germline V and J ends were trimmed by 0 bases and 4 bases, with 10 bases remaining between them. The CDR3: CASSLGGGGYGYTF. CDR3 DNA sequence: TGTGCCAGCAGCTTGGGCGGGGGAGGCTATGGCTACACCTTC.

This clone was observed a handful of times. The rearrangement links TRBV28 to TRBJ2-1, with 8 nucleotides matching TRBD2. Losses at the gene ends were 5 bases for V and 8 bases for J; bases not matched to a gene: 8. CDR3 length: 14 residues. CDR1 MDHEN and CDR2 SYDVKM come from the germline V gene. DNA for the CDR3: TGTGCCAGCAGTCGACTAGCGTTGAGAGATGAGCAGTTCTTC. This encodes CASSRLALRDEQFF.

This sequence joins TRBV28 and TRBJ2-2, with TRBD2 identical over 9 bases. V lost 7 bases to trimming and J lost 4 bases; unmatched junction nucleotides: 10. Germline-derived CDR1 and CDR2 are MDHEN and SYDVKM. There are 16 residues in the CDR3. CDR3: CASTSWREGPTGELFF. The CDR3 region has the DNA TGTGCCAGCACCTCCTGGCGGGAGGGCCCCACCGGGGAGCTGTTTTTT.

This clone was recorded a few times. The J gene is TRBJ2-7, the V gene TRBV29-1, with 7 bases identical to TRBD1. The V and J ends lost 7 bases and 0 bases, in that order; junction bases with no gene match: 6. The CDR3 length is 13 residues. Per the germline V gene, CDR1 is SQVTM and CDR2 is ANQGSEA. Written as DNA, the CDR3 is TGCAGCGCCACCGGGACAGTCTCCTACGAGCAGTACTTC. Translation: CSATGTVSYEQYF.

The genes are TRBV6-1 and TRBJ2-7, with D uncertain. Between the trimmed V and J ends, which lost 8 bases and 2 bases, there was a span of 10 bases. The CDR3 loop spans 12 amino acids. CDR1 is MNHNS and CDR2 is SASEGT in the germline V gene. CDR3 coding DNA: TGTGCCAGCGGAGAGGACCCCTACGAGCAGTACTTC. The encoded protein is CASGEDPYEQYF.

The chain links TRBV6-1 to TRBJ2-7; possible D gene TRBD2, 5 bases. Trimming stripped 2 bases from V and 1 base from J, with 18 bases between. The CDR3 has 17 residues. CDR1 is MNHNS, CDR2 SASEGT, per germline. The CDR3 DNA sequence: TGTGCCAGCAGTGAAACTTTCCAGGCCGCGGGTTCCTACGAGCAGTACTTC. As protein: CASSETFQAAGSYEQYF.

The chain uses TRBV6-6 and TRBJ2-1, with a tentative D call TRBD1 (5 bases). CDR1 is MNHNY, CDR2 SVGAGI, per germline (reference sequence). The CDR3 covers 14 residues. The V end was cut by 7 bases, the J end by 5 bases, with 15 bases between. The CDR3 DNA reads as TGTGCCAGCACCCACCTGGACACAGACAATGAGCAGTTCTTC. Translation gives CASTHLDTDNEQFF.